The clone carrying this T cell receptor beta chain was observed a single time. In germline, CDR1 is SGHNT, CDR2 YYREEE (reference sequence). The CDR3 totals 13 residues. Trimming left V 8 bases short and J 3 bases short, with 12 bases between. Profiled with immunoSEQ multiplex PCR; TCRdb holds only in-frame clones, not every one. The sample has approximately 72,000 clones; roughly 84% are singletons. The data belong to a study of blood T cell repertoires in COVID-19. The chain is built from TRBV5-4 and TRBJ2-1; possible D gene TRBD1, 6 bases. This TCR was recovered from a man aged 45 to 65 with active COVID-19. Sequences were obtained from peripheral blood. As DNA, the CDR3 is TGTGCCAGTAACAAGGACAGCTACAATGAGCAGTTCTTC. This codes for CASNKDSYNEQFF.